This TCR beta chain stems from a study of T cell repertoires in cytomegalovirus infection. Overall study: Public TCR beta signature analysis indicated the presence of both CMV infection and matching HLA type. The study's findings and limits: Identification of carriers of CMV plus the relevant HLA was performed using cumulative public TCR beta family frequency. HLA-C-restricted CMV-specific TCR beta clonotypes prevailed in the ex vivo response.

Per the germline V gene, CDR1 is LGHDT and CDR2 is YNNKEL (reference sequence). CDR3 size: 15 residues. One entry per CDR3 protein, called by TCRdb with MiXCR from the reads. The sample lists around 280,000 distinct CDR3 sequences, approximately 10% seen once, with approximately 2.4% in the top ten. Concerning this clonotype: The antigen remains unidentified. A much larger clone sits a single nucleotide away, making a read error possible.

The TCR was taken from a human donor in good health (CMV status not recorded). Some clones in this sample may be carry-over from other donors' samples. The sample consisted of PBMCs. The gene calls are TRBV3-1 and TRBJ2-3; D may match TRBD1 or TRBD2 (5 bases each). The CDR3 coding sequence is TGTGCCAGCAGCCCGGGACGCCAATCGACAGATACGCGGTATTTT. Translating it yields CASSPGRQSTDTRYF.